The TCR beta chain under discussion was sequenced for a study of T cells after yellow fever vaccination. General observations from the study: Of the clonotypes, a small share occurred in both CD4 and CD8 compartments. Most primary-vaccination clones recurred post-booster (roughly 96% CD4, roughly 90% CD8).

In the case of this clonotype: No antigen is known for it.

TCR cDNA was made by 5'RACE template switching, adding a universal primer site and UMIs. TCRdb redid the calling of the 5' RACE reads with MiXCR, one entry per CDR3 protein. Among some 550,000 distinct CDR3 sequences, 15% to 20% were seen once, and the ten largest hold 14%. Material: PBMCs, obtained 15 days after the yellow fever booster vaccination. This sequence originates from a man under 40 who received the YFV17D yellow fever vaccine.

CDR3 sequence: CASSIVDSPINEQFF. In DNA form, the CDR3 reads TGTGCCAGTAGTATAGTGGACAGCCCAATCAATGAGCAGTTCTTC. The chain is built from TRBV19 and TRBJ2-1, with D tentatively TRBD1 (6 bases). V lost 1 base to trimming and J lost 6 bases, with 13 bases between them. Germline V gene data show CDR1 as LNHDA and CDR2 as SQIVND (reference sequence). The CDR3 totals 15 residues.